This T cell receptor beta chain was observed in a study of T cell changes during pregnancy in multiple sclerosis. Generated by immunoSEQ multiplex PCR, the TCRdb table keeps only in-frame clones and is missing some. Altogether approximately 63,000 clones are present, around 92% being singletons, with the ten largest covering roughly 1.9%. Trimming took 10 bases from V and 0 from J; bases not matched to a gene: 6. Germline CDR1 and CDR2: WSHSY and SAAADI. The CDR3 runs 16 residues. This TCR came from a female donor in good health, enrolled as a control in a pregnancy study. The J gene is TRBJ2-3, the V gene TRBV10-2; 14 bases align to TRBD2. The sample here was peripheral blood, taken in the third trimester of pregnancy. DNA of the CDR3: TGCGCCACCAGCCGACTAGCGGGGGGGAGCACAGATACGCAGTATTTT. Protein product: CATSRLAGGSTDTQYF.